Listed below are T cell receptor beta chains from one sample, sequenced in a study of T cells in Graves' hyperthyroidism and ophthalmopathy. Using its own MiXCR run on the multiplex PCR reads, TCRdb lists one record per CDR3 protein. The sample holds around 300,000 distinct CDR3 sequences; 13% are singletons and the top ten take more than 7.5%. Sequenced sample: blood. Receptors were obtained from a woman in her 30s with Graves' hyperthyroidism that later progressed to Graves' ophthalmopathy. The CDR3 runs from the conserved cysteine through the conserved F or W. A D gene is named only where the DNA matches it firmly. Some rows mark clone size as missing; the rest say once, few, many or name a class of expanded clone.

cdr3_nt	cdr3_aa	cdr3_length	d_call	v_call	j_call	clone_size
TGTGCCACCAGCAGAGACCCCGAGGAGCGTAAAAATGAAAAACTGTTTTTT	CATSRDPEERKNEKLFF	17	-	TRBV15	TRBJ1-4	many
TGTGCCAGCAGTTACTTCGCAGGGGAGGATAACTACAATGAGCAGTTCTTC	CASSYFAGEDNYNEQFF	17	-	TRBV6-5	TRBJ2-1	many
TGTGCCAGCAGCTTAGTAGGGGTAGGTGAGCAGTTCTTC	CASSLVGVGEQFF	13	-	TRBV7-2	TRBJ2-1	many
TGTGCCAGCAATGACAGGGGGGGCTACTATGGCTACACCTTC	CASNDRGGYYGYTF	14	TRBD1	TRBV6-1	TRBJ1-2	few
TGTGCCAGCAGCGTAGAAACTAGAGATACGCAGTATTTT	CASSVETRDTQYF	13	-	TRBV9	TRBJ2-3	-
TGTGCCAGCTCACAAACGGGACAGGGGGGATACGAGCAGTACTTC	CASSQTGQGGYEQYF	15	TRBD1	TRBV18	TRBJ2-7	few
TGCAGTGCTAGAGGTCTGAAGGACACCGGGGAGCTGTTTTTT	CSARGLKDTGELFF	14	-	TRBV20-1	TRBJ2-2	few
TGTGCCAGCAGCCACGCGTCGGGGGGAATCAGCTCCTACGAGCAGTACTTC	CASSHASGGISSYEQYF	17	TRBD2	TRBV7-2	TRBJ2-7	many
TGTGCCAGCAGTACCCCCGCAGCTATTGAGCAGTTCTTC	CASSTPAAIEQFF	13	-	TRBV2	TRBJ2-1	many
TGTGCCAGCAGCCAAGATTGGTCGGGCCTGGGGCAGTTCTTC	CASSQDWSGLGQFF	14	-	TRBV3-1	TRBJ2-1	-
TGTGCCACCTCCCCCCGCATACTTAATGAAAAACTGTTTTTT	CATSPRILNEKLFF	14	-	TRBV27	TRBJ1-4	many
TGTGCCAGCAGCCAAACAGGGGGCGGCTATGGCTACACCTTC	CASSQTGGGYGYTF	14	TRBD1	TRBV11-3	TRBJ1-2	-
TGTGCCATCAGTGAGGACAGGGCTCTCGAGCAGTACTTC	CAISEDRALEQYF	13	TRBD1	TRBV10-3	TRBJ2-7	few
TGTGCCAGCCGTCGGGGCTACCCTCTTAACCCTTTGACAGATACGCAGTATTTT	CASRRGYPLNPLTDTQYF	18	-	TRBV19	TRBJ2-3	few
TGTGCCAGCAGTTTGAGCGGAGGTACTCTCAATGAGCAGTTCTTC	CASSLSGGTLNEQFF	15	-	TRBV6-1	TRBJ2-1	-
TGTGCCAGCAGTTCCACAGGGTTGAACTCCTACGAGCAGTACTTC	CASSSTGLNSYEQYF	15	-	TRBV27	TRBJ2-7	many
TGTGCCAGCAGCGTACTTACAGGCTCCTACAATGAGCAGTTCTTC	CASSVLTGSYNEQFF	15	-	TRBV9	TRBJ2-1	many
TGCGCCAGCAGCCAAGATCAGAGCACAGATACGCAGTATTTT	CASSQDQSTDTQYF	14	-	TRBV4-3	TRBJ2-3	many
TGCAGTGCTAGTCAAGCAGATCCCAATCAGCCCCAGCATTTT	CSASQADPNQPQHF	14	-	TRBV20-1	TRBJ1-5	many
TGTGCCAGTAGTGTCTCCCGGCTAACCTACGAGCAGTACTTC	CASSVSRLTYEQYF	14	-	TRBV19	TRBJ2-7	many
TGTGCCTGGAGTGGAGGGGGCACTGAAGCTTTCTTT	CAWSGGGTEAFF	12	-	TRBV30	TRBJ1-1	many
TGTGCCAGCAGTTTAATGGGAGCAGGGTGGGTTCAGCCCCAGCATTTT	CASSLMGAGWVQPQHF	16	-	TRBV28	TRBJ1-5	-
TGTGCCAGCATATCCGACGGAGGGCAGGATACGCAGTATTTT	CASISDGGQDTQYF	14	-	TRBV2	TRBJ2-3	many
TGCAGTGCTGAACTACTAGCGGCTAGCACAGATACGCAGTATTTT	CSAELLAASTDTQYF	15	TRBD2	TRBV20-1	TRBJ2-3	many
TGTGCCAGCAGTTTGACAGCCCAGGGAAACACCATATATTTT	CASSLTAQGNTIYF	14	-	TRBV12-3/TRBV12-4	TRBJ1-3	-
TGCGCCAGCAGCCAATTAGGACTAGCGGGAGATGAGCAGTTCTTC	CASSQLGLAGDEQFF	15	TRBD2	TRBV4-1	TRBJ2-1	many
TGCGCCAGCAGACAGCGTGGGACTTTCGAGCAGTACTTC	CASRQRGTFEQYF	13	-	TRBV4-1	TRBJ2-7	-
TGTGCCTGCGGACAGGGGGCTTCAGATACGCAGTATTTT	CACGQGASDTQYF	13	TRBD1	TRBV30	TRBJ2-3	many
TGTGCCAGCAGCGACGGACTAGCGGGGGTCCATGAGCAGTTCTTC	CASSDGLAGVHEQFF	15	TRBD2	TRBV7-2	TRBJ2-1	-
TGCAGTGCCGTCCACTACGAGCAGTACTTC	CSAVHYEQYF	10	-	TRBV20-1	TRBJ2-7	few
TGTGCCAGCAGGCTGGAGGTCGGTGCCACTGAAGCTTTCTTT	CASRLEVGATEAFF	14	-	TRBV3-1	TRBJ1-1	many
TGTGCCAGCTCACCACCAAGGGGTACGAACACCGGGGAGCTGTTTTTT	CASSPPRGTNTGELFF	16	-	TRBV18	TRBJ2-2	many
TGTGCCAGCACCCGAGCGGCGGGGGGGCATGAGCAGTTCTTC	CASTRAAGGHEQFF	14	TRBD2	TRBV7-9	TRBJ2-1	-
TGTGCCAGCAGTTACTCTGGTCGGAGGGCCCAGGGAGCTTTCTTT	CASSYSGRRAQGAFF	15	-	TRBV6-2/TRBV6-3	TRBJ1-1	many
TGTGCCAGCAGCTTTATTCTAGCGACGGGAGTAGGCGGGACCGAGACCCAGTACTTC	CASSFILATGVGGTETQYF	19	-	TRBV7-9	TRBJ2-5	few
TGTGCCACCAGTGAGTACCGGGACATCCACAATGAGCAGTTCTTC	CATSEYRDIHNEQFF	15	-	TRBV24-1	TRBJ2-1	few
TGCAGTGCTGGCAATTTCAGGACAGGGAGGAATGAGCAGTTCTTC	CSAGNFRTGRNEQFF	15	TRBD1	TRBV20-1	TRBJ2-1	many